The clone carrying this T cell receptor (beta chain) was seen just once. Ages ranged from roughly 18 to 100 years, with residence in approximately 25 US areas. Cohort placement rested on clinical history that participants reported themselves. Clones were sequenced by immunoSEQ multiplex PCR, and TCRdb holds only the in-frame ones, with some missing. The data hold about 310,000 clones, with roughly nine tenths observed a single time. This record belongs to a study of blood T cell repertoires in COVID-19. Study background: Nucleic acid was either cDNA or gDNA, and it came from T cells, B-cell-depleted T cells, or PBMCs.

J lost 4 bases, V lost 5 bases, and 4 bases had no gene match. The CDR3 is 13 residues long. Germline values: CDR1 LNHNV, CDR2 YYDKDF (reference sequence). The genes are TRBV15 and TRBJ1-2; TRBD1 matches 7 bases. This receptor was identified in a woman in her twenties or thirties who had recovered from COVID-19. Material for sequencing was PBMCs or T cells enriched from blood (not recorded which). The CDR3 spells CATSEQGPYGYTF. CDR3 nucleotides: TGTGCCACCAGCGAACAGGGGCCCTATGGCTACACCTTC.